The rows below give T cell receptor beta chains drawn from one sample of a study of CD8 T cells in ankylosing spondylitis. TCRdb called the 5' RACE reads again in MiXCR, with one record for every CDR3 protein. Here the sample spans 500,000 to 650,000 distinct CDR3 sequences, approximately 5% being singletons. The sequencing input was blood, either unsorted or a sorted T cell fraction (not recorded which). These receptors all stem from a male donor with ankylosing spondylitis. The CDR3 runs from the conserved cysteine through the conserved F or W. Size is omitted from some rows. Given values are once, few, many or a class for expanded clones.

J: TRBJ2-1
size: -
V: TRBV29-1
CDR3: CSVEDLGQGINNEQFF

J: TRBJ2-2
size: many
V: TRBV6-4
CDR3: CASSLTYGTSGSRAGELFF

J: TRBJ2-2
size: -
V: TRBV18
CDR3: CASSPTLGANTGELFF

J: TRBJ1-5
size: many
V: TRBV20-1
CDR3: CSASSGINQPQHF

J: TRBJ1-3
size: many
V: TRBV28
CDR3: CASRTGQFSGNTIYF

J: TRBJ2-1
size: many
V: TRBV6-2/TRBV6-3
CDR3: CASSPRLNEQFF

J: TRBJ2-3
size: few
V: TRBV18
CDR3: CASSPLGPPGTDTQYF

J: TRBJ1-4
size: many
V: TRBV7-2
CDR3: CASRASWETSWEKLFF

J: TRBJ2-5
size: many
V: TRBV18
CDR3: CASSPPLDLTQEETQYF

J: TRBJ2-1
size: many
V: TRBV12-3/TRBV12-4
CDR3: CASSLGPRAGSYNEQFF

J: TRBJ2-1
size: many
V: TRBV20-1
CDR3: CSARATLAGVPYNEQFF

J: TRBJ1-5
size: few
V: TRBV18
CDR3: CASSDDGQPQHF

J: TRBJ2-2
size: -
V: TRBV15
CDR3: CATSRNLDRARTGELFF

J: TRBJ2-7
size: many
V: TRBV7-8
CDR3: CASSFTGTEQYF

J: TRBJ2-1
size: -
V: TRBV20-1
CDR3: CSAEGRPYNEQFF

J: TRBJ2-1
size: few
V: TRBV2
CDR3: CASRSTGGRYNEQFF

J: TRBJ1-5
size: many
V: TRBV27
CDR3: CASSPGTGGSQPQHF

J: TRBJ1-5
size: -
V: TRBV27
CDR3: CASSLLGDGNQPQHF

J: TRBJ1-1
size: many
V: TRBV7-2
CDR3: CASSPSPGGALNTEAFF

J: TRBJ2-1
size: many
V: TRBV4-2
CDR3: CASSQEFQPQSSYNEQFF

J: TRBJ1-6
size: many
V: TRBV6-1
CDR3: CASSDYAYNSPLHF

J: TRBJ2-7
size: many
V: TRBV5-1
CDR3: CASSLSTPSYEQYF

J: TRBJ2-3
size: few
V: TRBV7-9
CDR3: CASSLGSVTPDDTQYF

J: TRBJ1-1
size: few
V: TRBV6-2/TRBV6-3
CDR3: CAIEQGARNTEAFF

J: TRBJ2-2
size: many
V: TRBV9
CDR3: CASSVAWDPNTGELFF

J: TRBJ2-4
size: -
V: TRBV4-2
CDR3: CASSRGGPAKNIQYF

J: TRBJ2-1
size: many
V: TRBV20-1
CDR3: CSAFPPGGYNEQFF

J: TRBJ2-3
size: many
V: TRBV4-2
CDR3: CASSQGAGWLAPDTQYF

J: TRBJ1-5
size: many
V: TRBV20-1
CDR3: CSARGRQGEDQPQHF

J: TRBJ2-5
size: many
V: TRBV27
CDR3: CASSTALRETQYF

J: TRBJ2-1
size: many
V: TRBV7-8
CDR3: CASSHRRLAGDEQFF

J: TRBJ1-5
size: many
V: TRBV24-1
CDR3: CATSDPNTDPYSNQPQHF

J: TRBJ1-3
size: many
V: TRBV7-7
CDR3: CASSSSRGNTIYF

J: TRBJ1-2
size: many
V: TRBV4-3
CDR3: CASSQEGRSEYGYTF

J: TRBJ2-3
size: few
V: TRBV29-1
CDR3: CSVEGDSTSTDTQYF

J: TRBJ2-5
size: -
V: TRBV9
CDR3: CASSVVGDSFQETQYF

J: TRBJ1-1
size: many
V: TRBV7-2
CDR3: CASSPHSNTEAFF